This TCR beta chain was sequenced in a study of blood T cell repertoires in COVID-19. Study information: Italy, Spain and the United States were the sources of the convalescent and acute COVID-19 samples. The analysed material was cDNA or gDNA that came from T cells, B-cell-depleted T cells, or PBMCs.

Germline V gene lookup returns CDR1 SGHRS and CDR2 YFSETQ. CDR3 length: 18 residues. V was pared by 3 bases and J by 2 bases, with 10 bases of the junction left unmatched. Original data processing: Estimated nucleated cell counts came from reference gene primer amplification. Method: immunoSEQ multiplex PCR; TCRdb's copy keeps in-frame clones and lacks some. From that table come the V and J calls and clone size; the DNA was used to work out D and trimming. The sample shows fewer than 350,000 clones, 85% to 90% of them seen only once. A Seattle source enrolled patients during active infection and followed them longitudinally.

This TCR derives from a woman aged 25 to 39 with COVID-19, enrolled during active disease. The specimen sequenced was peripheral blood. This chain uses TRBV5-1 with TRBJ2-5, with 13 bases identical to TRBD2. CDR3 sequence: CASSSRTSGGFAQETQYF. As DNA, the CDR3 is TGCGCCAGCAGCTCCAGGACTAGCGGGGGATTCGCTCAAGAGACCCAGTACTTC.